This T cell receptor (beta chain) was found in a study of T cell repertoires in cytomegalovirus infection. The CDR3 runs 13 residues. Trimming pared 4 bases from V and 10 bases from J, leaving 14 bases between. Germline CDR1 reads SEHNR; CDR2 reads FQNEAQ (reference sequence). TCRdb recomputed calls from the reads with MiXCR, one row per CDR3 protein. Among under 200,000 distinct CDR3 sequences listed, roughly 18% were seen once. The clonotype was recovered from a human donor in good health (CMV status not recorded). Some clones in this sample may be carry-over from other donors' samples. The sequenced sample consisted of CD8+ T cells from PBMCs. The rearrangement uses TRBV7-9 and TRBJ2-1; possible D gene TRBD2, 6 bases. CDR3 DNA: TGTGCCAGCAGCTCGGGGAGGAGCTGGGAGCAGTTCTTC. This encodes CASSSGRSWEQFF.